The 10 T cell receptor beta chains given below trace back to one sample, sequenced in a study of Graves' ophthalmopathy and Graves' hyperthyroidism. RNA transcripts provided the template for amplifying TCR beta CDR3 regions. RT-PCR in the first round used HTBI primers; a second-round multiplex PCR followed. One entry per CDR3 protein, called by TCRdb with MiXCR from the multiplex PCR reads. The data contain about 480,000 distinct CDR3 sequences, around 15% of them singletons. The sample comprised blood. All receptors come from a woman aged 25 to 45 with Graves' ophthalmopathy.

This clonotype was picked up a small number of times. It may be a read error: a sequence one base away is much more abundant. The chain employs TRBV12-3 or TRBV12-4 and TRBJ1-5; D uncertain. This CDR3 is built from 12 residues. The CDR3 nucleotides are TGTGCCAGCACAAGTAGCAATCGGCCCCAGCATTTT. As protein: CASTSSNRPQHF.

This clonotype came up many times. The V and J genes are TRBV7-2 and TRBJ2-7; D gene uncertain. Per the germline V gene, CDR1 is SGHTA and CDR2 is FQGNSA. V shed 4 bases and J shed 3 bases, with 16 bases lying between them. The CDR3 extends over 15 amino acids. The CDR3 sequence is CASSSSPGSIYEQYF. The CDR3 nucleotides read TGTGCCAGCAGCTCGAGCCCGGGCAGTATCTACGAGCAGTACTTC.

This clonotype was recorded many times. The chain couples TRBV20-1 to TRBJ2-5, with 14 bases matching TRBD2. The V segment lost 5 bases and the J segment 4 bases; nucleotides outside the gene matches: 6. The CDR3 contains 15 residues. Germline CDR1 and CDR2: DFQATT and SNEGSKA (reference sequence). The CDR3 DNA sequence: TGCAGTGCTCGTCGGACTAGCGGGGGGACAGAGACCCAGTACTTC. As protein: CSARRTSGGTETQYF.

This clonotype was counted ten times or more. The chain joins TRBV29-1 to TRBJ1-2, with no clear D. Trimming cost V 3 bases and J 6 bases, with 5 bases left between them. Germline-derived CDR1 and CDR2 are SQVTM and ANQGSEA. The CDR3 is 10 amino acids. CDR3 in amino acids: CSVDAHGYTF. The CDR3 nucleotides are TGCAGCGTTGACGCCCATGGCTACACCTTC. The complete variable domain, with remaining parts taken from reference TRBV29-1 and TRBJ1-2, reads SAVISQKPSRDICQRGTSLTIQCQVDSQVTMMFWYRQQPGQSLTLIATANQGSEATYESGFVIDKFPISRPNLTFSTLTVSNMSPEDSSIYLCSVDAHGYTFGSGTRLTVV.

This clonotype was recorded many times. V gene TRBV20-1 combines with J gene TRBJ1-1, with D perhaps TRBD1 (6 bases). V was cut by 4 bases and J by 5 bases, with 23 bases left in between. The length of the CDR3 is 16 residues. Germline CDR1 DFQATT, CDR2 SNEGSKA (reference sequence). The CDR3 nucleotides read TGCAGTGCTACGGGACTCTCAGGGGTTTTGGAAACTGAAGCTTTCTTT. Its protein is CSATGLSGVLETEAFF.

This clonotype was recorded a few times. This chain joins TRBV12-3 or TRBV12-4 and TRBJ2-7, with D perhaps assigned TRBD1 or TRBD2 (5 bases each). The ends were cut back, 3 bases at V and 10 bases at J, with 13 bases in the middle. This CDR3 spans 12 amino acids. The CDR3 region has the DNA TGTGCCAGCAGTTTTGGGACCCTCTCCCAGTACTTC. As protein: CASSFGTLSQYF.

Turning to this clonotype: A much larger clone lies a single base off, so this may be a read error. The chain employs TRBV15 and TRBJ1-5; D gene uncertain. The CDR3 has 14 residues. V shed 0 bases and J shed 10 bases, with 13 bases lying between them. Germline V CDR1 and CDR2: LNHNV, YYDKDF (reference sequence). The CDR3 DNA sequence: TGTGCCACCAGCAGAGATTTGGCGGGTCATCCCCAGCATTTT. It encodes CATSRDLAGHPQHF.

This chain's CDR3 is CASRDRDREQYF. DNA for the CDR3: TGTGCCAGCCGGGACAGGGACCGAGAGCAGTACTTC. The chain uses TRBV19 and TRBJ2-7; 9 bases line up with TRBD1. The germline V gene encodes CDR1 LNHDA and CDR2 SQIVND (reference sequence). Trimming removed 9 bases from V and 7 bases from J; junction bases left unmatched: 7. There are 12 residues in the CDR3.

The CDR3 bases are TGTGCCAGCAGTGACGTCCGCCCGGAACTTCGCTATGGCTACACCTTC. Protein product: CASSDVRPELRYGYTF. This rearrangement joins TRBV6-1 to TRBJ1-2; D ambiguous. This CDR3 spans 16 amino acids. V was shortened by 3 bases and J by 4 bases, with 18 bases between the two germline ends. Per the germline V gene, CDR1 is MNHNS and CDR2 is SASEGT.

This sequence joins TRBV28 and TRBJ1-1; 10 bases map to TRBD1. CDR1 is MDHEN and CDR2 is SYDVKM in the germline V gene. Trimming at V came to 8 bases and at J to 8 bases, leaving 5 bases not matched to a gene. The CDR3 spans 12 residues. CDR3 in amino acids: CASGDRGKEAFF. CDR3 nucleotide sequence: TGTGCCAGCGGGGACAGGGGAAAAGAAGCTTTCTTT.